One sample yielded the 7 T cell receptor beta chains listed below, sequenced in a study of blood T cells in healthy people across ages. A second PCR, run for roughly 6 to 11 cycles, used a sample-barcoded 5' primer plus a J-beta primer mix. TCRdb itself ran the 5' RACE reads through MiXCR, one entry per CDR3 protein. The sample lists approximately 2,000,000 distinct CDR3 sequences, about 39% occurring once. Material for sequencing was blood. The receptors here all came from a human donor in good health.

J is TRBJ2-7 and V is TRBV12-3 or TRBV12-4; no reliable D call. This CDR3 region has 14 residues. Trimming left V 7 bases short and J 1 base short, with 14 bases between. Here the CDR3 reads CASTSRSFSYEQYF. In DNA form, the CDR3 reads TGTGCCAGCACCTCAAGGTCATTTTCCTACGAGCAGTACTTC.

This clonotype was found a few times. The junction departs from the called germline gene at one end, perhaps through a read error. The V and J genes are TRBV4-3 and TRBJ2-7; 9 nucleotides line up with TRBD1. Germline values: CDR1 LGHNA, CDR2 YSLEER. The CDR3 covers 15 residues. CDR3 sequence: CTSSQGQGHSYEQYF. In DNA form, the CDR3 reads TGCACCAGCAGCCAGGGACAGGGTCATTCCTACGAGCAGTACTTC.

The J gene is TRBJ1-4, the V gene TRBV7-9; TRBD1 matches 9 bases. CDR1 and CDR2 from the germline V gene are SEHNR and FQNEAQ (reference sequence). The CDR3 has 15 amino acids. Trimming at V came to 5 bases and at J to 3 bases, leaving 4 bases not matched to a gene. The CDR3 DNA reads TGTGCCAGCAGCCTGGGACAGGGCCCTAATGAAAAACTGTTTTTT. Amino acids: CASSLGQGPNEKLFF.

A word on this clonotype: The junction departs from the called germline gene at one end, perhaps through a read error. The chain links TRBV12-3 or TRBV12-4 to TRBJ1-1; D remains ambiguous. The CDR3 runs to 13 residues. CDR3 nucleotides: TGTGCCAGCAGTTCCGACACTTGGCTTGAAACTTTCTTT. Its translation: CASSSDTWLETFF.

This clonotype was counted between two and nine times. V gene TRBV12-3 or TRBV12-4 combines with J gene TRBJ1-2, with TRBD1 matching over 7 bases. This CDR3 has 14 amino acids. The V segment lost 5 bases and the J segment 3 bases; nucleotides outside the gene matches: 6. The CDR3 loop reads CASSTRQGDYGYTF. The CDR3 DNA sequence: TGTGCCAGCAGTACGCGACAGGGAGACTATGGCTACACCTTC.

V usage is TRBV5-1 and J usage is TRBJ2-7, with TRBD1 as a possible D gene (6 bases). The germline CDR1 and CDR2 sequences are SGHRS and YFSETQ. The CDR3 has 16 amino acids. V was trimmed by 3 bases and J by 3 bases, leaving 19 bases between them. CDR3 DNA sequence: TGCGCCAGCAGCTCCTACGGGGACATCCCTCTCTACGAGCAGTACTTC. This translates into CASSSYGDIPLYEQYF.

In its sample, this clonotype was seen a few times. An end of the junction does not agree with germline; a read error may underlie this. The rearrangement joins TRBV5-1 to TRBJ2-1, with 10 bases aligning to TRBD2. This CDR3 has 14 amino acids. Germline CDR1 and CDR2: SGHRS and YFSETQ. For the CDR3, the DNA is TGTGCCAGCAGCCTGAGCGGGGGGGAAAATGAGCAGTTCTTC. Protein: CASSLSGGENEQFF.